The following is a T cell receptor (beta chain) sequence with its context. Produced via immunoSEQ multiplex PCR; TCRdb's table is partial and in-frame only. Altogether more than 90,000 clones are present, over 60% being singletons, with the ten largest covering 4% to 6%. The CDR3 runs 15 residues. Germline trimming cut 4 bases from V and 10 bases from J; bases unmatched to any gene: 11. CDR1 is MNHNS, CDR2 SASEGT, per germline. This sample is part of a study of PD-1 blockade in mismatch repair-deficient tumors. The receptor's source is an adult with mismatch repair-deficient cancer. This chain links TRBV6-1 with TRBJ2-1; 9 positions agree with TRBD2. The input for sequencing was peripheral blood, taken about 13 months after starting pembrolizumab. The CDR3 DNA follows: TGTGCCAGCAGTGTCCAGACTAGCGGCCTAGGGGAGCAGTTCTTC. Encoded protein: CASSVQTSGLGEQFF.